This T cell receptor beta chain is from a study of blood T cell repertoires in COVID-19. Study-level background: The origin of the acute and convalescent COVID-19 samples was the United States, Italy and Spain. Nucleic acid was either cDNA or gDNA, and it came from T cells, B-cell-depleted T cells, or PBMCs.

This CDR3 is 15 amino acids long. The V gene end was trimmed by 4 bases and the J gene end by 9 bases; junction bases not matched to a gene: 11. Germline values: CDR1 MNHEY, CDR2 SVGEGT. In the original processing: Amplifying reference gene primers gave estimates of nucleated cell counts. Only in-frame clones appear in the TCRdb table, and some are missing; sequencing was by immunoSEQ multiplex PCR. V, J and clone size are taken as reported in that table, and D and trimming were inferred from the DNA itself. The sample lists approximately 190,000 clones, about 88% seen once, with approximately 15% in the top ten.

This clonotype originated in a man aged 25-45 years with active or convalescent COVID-19. The rearrangement uses TRBV6-2 or TRBV6-3 and TRBJ2-7, with 11 bases aligning to TRBD2. The specimen sequenced was peripheral blood. The CDR3 DNA is TGTGCCAGCAGTTTTCTATCCGGGACTAGCGGTATGCAGTACTTC. Protein product: CASSFLSGTSGMQYF.